Listed below are T cell receptor beta chains from one sample, sequenced in a study of shared clonotypes between healthy human individuals. Profiled with immunoSEQ multiplex PCR; TCRdb holds only in-frame clones, not every one. Here the sample spans about 2.4 million clones, 93% being singletons. Input material: naive CD4+ T cells from PBMCs. The receptors were sampled from a man between 18 and 29 years old in good health. Some clones in this sample may be carry-over from other donors' samples. Each CDR3 is given with its conserved first and last residue. A D gene is named only where the DNA matches it firmly. Clone size is shown for a subset of rows, as once, few, many or a class of expanded clone.

>NA|TRBV28|14|NA|TRBJ2-3
TGTGCCAGCAGTGTCCGGGACTCCCTAGTTACGCAGTATTTT
CASSVRDSLVTQYF
>NA|TRBV18|12|TRBD1|TRBJ2-7
TGTGCCAGCTCACGACAGGGCTACGAGCAGTACTTC
CASSRQGYEQYF
>once|TRBV18|15|NA|TRBJ1-1
TGTGCCAGCTCACCCTTCGGGACGGGGAACACTGAAGCTTTCTTT
CASSPFGTGNTEAFF
>NA|TRBV5-1|16|TRBD2|TRBJ2-7
TGCGCCAGCAGCAGAGGACTAGCGGGAGAGTTGGACGAGCAGTACTTC
CASSRGLAGELDEQYF
>NA|TRBV6-4|16|NA|TRBJ2-3
TGTGCCAGCAGTCTTGCCCCCAGCGCCCCGTCAGATACGCAGTATTTT
CASSLAPSAPSDTQYF
>NA|TRBV7-3|15|NA|TRBJ2-1
TGTGCCAGCAGCCTACAAGGACTGAACTACAATGAGCAGTTCTTC
CASSLQGLNYNEQFF
>NA|TRBV7-9|15|NA|TRBJ2-1
TGTGCCAGCAGCTTAGTGGGAGGTCCGGGCAATGAGCAGTTCTTC
CASSLVGGPGNEQFF
>once|TRBV9|13|NA|TRBJ1-1
TGTGCCAGCGGGAAGGGACCGGGAACTGAAGCTTTCTTT
CASGKGPGTEAFF
>NA|TRBV29-1|14|TRBD1|TRBJ2-1
TGCAGCGTTGAAAGACAGGGGGGCTACAATGAGCAGTTCTTC
CSVERQGGYNEQFF
>NA|TRBV7-8|14|NA|TRBJ2-3
TGTGCCAGCAGCCCGACAGCTAGCACAGATACGCAGTATTTT
CASSPTASTDTQYF
>NA|TRBV19|13|NA|TRBJ2-7
TGTGCCAGTAGAGGACGGGTGAGGAAAGAGCAGTACTTC
CASRGRVRKEQYF
>NA|TRBV7-2|14|TRBD2|TRBJ2-7
TGTGCCAGCAGCTGGCTGGGATCTAGCGGCGAGCAGTACTTC
CASSWLGSSGEQYF
>NA|TRBV30|15|TRBD1|TRBJ1-6
TGTGCCTGGAGTCTTAAAGGGACAGGGAATTCACCCCTCCACTTT
CAWSLKGTGNSPLHF
>NA|TRBV28|18|NA|TRBJ1-3
TGTGCCAGCAGTTTATGGGGAAGGGCCACCGTTTCTGGAAACACCATATATTTT
CASSLWGRATVSGNTIYF
>NA|TRBV7-9|15|TRBD1|TRBJ1-6
TGTGCCAGCAGCCCCCTGGGACAGGGGGGATCACCCCTCCACTTT
CASSPLGQGGSPLHF
>NA|TRBV28|16|NA|TRBJ1-5
TGTGCCAGCAGCCCGGCCGGGGGGAAAAGCAATCAGCCCCAGCATTTT
CASSPAGGKSNQPQHF
>NA|TRBV7-2|15|TRBD1|TRBJ2-1
TGTGCCAGCAGCTCCTACAGGGGCTCCTACAATGAGCAGTTCTTC
CASSSYRGSYNEQFF
>NA|TRBV5-4|15|TRBD1|TRBJ2-3
TGTGCCAGCAGCTTGGGACAGGGTGGTGCAGATACGCAGTATTTT
CASSLGQGGADTQYF
>once|TRBV6-5|14|NA|TRBJ1-6
TGTGCCAGCAGTTACTTGGACCCAAATTCACCCCTCCACTTT
CASSYLDPNSPLHF
>NA|TRBV27|12|NA|TRBJ2-7
TGTGCCAGCCTGCCAAGCGCCTGCGAGCAGTACTTC
CASLPSACEQYF
>NA|TRBV9|18|TRBD1|TRBJ2-7
TGTGCCAGCAGCGTAGGGAGCCTGTTTGGGGGACAGGAAGACGAGCAGTACTTC
CASSVGSLFGGQEDEQYF
>NA|TRBV5-6|15|NA|TRBJ1-1
TGTGCCAGCAGCTTGGGGGTGTCAGGGTCCGGTGAAGCTTTCTTT
CASSLGVSGSGEAFF
>few|TRBV5-1|14|NA|TRBJ1-1
TGCGCCAGCACCACCATCCAGGGAAACACTGAAGCTTTCTTT
CASTTIQGNTEAFF
>NA|TRBV6-5|13|NA|TRBJ1-2
TGTGCCAGCAGTGAAGACAAGGGCTCGGGCTACACCTTC
CASSEDKGSGYTF
>once|TRBV6-5|13|TRBD1|TRBJ2-3
TGTGCCAACCGACAGGGGCCCACAGATACGCAGTATTTT
CANRQGPTDTQYF
>NA|TRBV10-2|15|TRBD1|TRBJ1-1
TGCGCCAGCAGTGAGAACAGGGGGCCGAACACTGAAGCTTTCTTT
CASSENRGPNTEAFF
>NA|TRBV28|16|TRBD2|TRBJ2-2
TGTGCCAGCAATCCTAGCGGGAGGACTAACACCGGGGAGCTGTTTTTT
CASNPSGRTNTGELFF
>NA|TRBV11-2|19|TRBD2|TRBJ2-1
TGTGCCAGCAGACCAGGACTAGCGGCGACACTTTTATCCTACAATGAGCAGTTCTTC
CASRPGLAATLLSYNEQFF
>NA|TRBV4-1|18|NA|TRBJ2-6
TGCGCCAGCAGCCAACCTAACAGGGTCCCCTCTGGGGCCAACGTCCTGACTTTC
CASSQPNRVPSGANVLTF
>NA|TRBV28|15|NA|TRBJ2-4
TGTGCCAGCTCAAACGGGGGCGGCGCCAAAAACATTCAGTACTTC
CASSNGGGAKNIQYF
>NA|TRBV6-1|15|NA|TRBJ2-1
TGTGCCAGCTTACTCCCGGGGGGCGGATACAATGAGCAGTTCTTC
CASLLPGGGYNEQFF
>NA|TRBV28|12|TRBD1|TRBJ1-1
TGTGCCAGCAGAGGACAGGGTACTGAAGCTTTCTTT
CASRGQGTEAFF
>NA|TRBV19|16|NA|TRBJ1-3
TGTGCCAGTAGTATGACCCCCGGGGCGGCTGGAAACACCATATATTTT
CASSMTPGAAGNTIYF
>NA|TRBV11-2|17|TRBD2|TRBJ2-1
TGTGCCAGCAGCTTCCAGGATGGTAGCGGGGCCGACAATGAGCAGTTCTTC
CASSFQDGSGADNEQFF
>NA|TRBV28|13|NA|TRBJ1-1
TGTGCCAGCAGTTTAGCGGGGGGCATTGAAGCTTTCTTT
CASSLAGGIEAFF
>NA|TRBV14|15|TRBD1|TRBJ1-2
TGTGCCAGCAGCCAATCAACCGGGACAGGGCTTGGCTACACCTTC
CASSQSTGTGLGYTF
>NA|TRBV29-1|11|NA|TRBJ2-6
TGCAGCGTTGTAAGAAGGAACGTCCTGACTTTC
CSVVRRNVLTF
>NA|TRBV28|18|NA|TRBJ2-7
TGTGCCAGTTCACAAGGTGCCAGGGACCCTAAAGCCACCTACGAGCAGTACTTC
CASSQGARDPKATYEQYF
>NA|TRBV4-3|15|NA|TRBJ1-4
TGCGCCAGCAGCCAAGAGGGGACAATAGGCGAAAAACTGTTTTTT
CASSQEGTIGEKLFF
>few|TRBV2|14|NA|TRBJ1-1
TGTGCCAGCAGTGTTGCCCGATACGACACTGAAGCTTTCTTT
CASSVARYDTEAFF
>NA|TRBV28|14|NA|TRBJ1-2
TGTGCCAGCAGTCCGGGAGGGGGATTCTATGGCTACACCTTC
CASSPGGGFYGYTF
>NA|TRBV6-5|15|NA|TRBJ2-5
TGTGCCAGCAGTTTATCCCTAGCGACCAAAGAGACCCAGTACTTC
CASSLSLATKETQYF
>NA|TRBV7-2|14|TRBD2|TRBJ2-3
TGTGCCAGCAGCCTAGCGGGACCCACAGATACGCAGTATTTT
CASSLAGPTDTQYF
>NA|TRBV27|15|NA|TRBJ2-7
TGTGCCAGCAGTTCCAGGACATCCCGGGGCTACGAGCAGTACTTC
CASSSRTSRGYEQYF
>once|TRBV18|15|NA|TRBJ2-2
TGTGCCAGCTCACCCCCCCCCGTGGCTACCGGGGAGCTGTTTTTT
CASSPPPVATGELFF
>NA|TRBV7-9|14|NA|TRBJ2-5
TGTGCCAGCAGCTCGGGGCCAGGGCGAGAGACCCAGTACTTC
CASSSGPGRETQYF
>NA|TRBV28|12|NA|TRBJ1-1
TGTGCCAGCAGTTTTAGGGGCACTGAAGCTTTCTTT
CASSFRGTEAFF
>NA|TRBV27|13|TRBD1|TRBJ1-2
TGTGCCAGCAGGTCGACAGGGGGCTATGGCTACACCTTC
CASRSTGGYGYTF
>few|TRBV5-1|14|TRBD2|TRBJ2-5
TGCGCCAGCAGCTCGACTAGCGGGATGGAGACCCAGTACTTC
CASSSTSGMETQYF
>NA|TRBV5-1|14|TRBD2|TRBJ2-7
TGCGCCAGCAAGTTTGGCGGGAGCTCCTACGAGCAGTACTTC
CASKFGGSSYEQYF
>NA|TRBV7-3|14|NA|TRBJ2-7
TGTGCCAGCAGCTTAATAGCCCTAGGCGGCGAGCAGTACTTC
CASSLIALGGEQYF
>NA|TRBV19|18|TRBD1|TRBJ2-7
TGTGCCAGTAGTGTCCCCCGGGGCGGGACAGGGGCCCCCTACGAGCAGTACTTC
CASSVPRGGTGAPYEQYF
>NA|TRBV30|13|NA|TRBJ1-2
TGTGCCTCCCTCCCTGATAGAAACTATGGCTACACCTTC
CASLPDRNYGYTF
>NA|TRBV7-3|15|TRBD1|TRBJ2-1
TGTGCCAGCAGCCGCCAGGCGACAGGGGGGAATGAGCAGTTCTTC
CASSRQATGGNEQFF
>NA|TRBV5-1|16|NA|TRBJ2-2
TGCGCCAGCAGCTTGGCTAGGGACCCGAACACCGGGGAGCTGTTTTTT
CASSLARDPNTGELFF
>once|TRBV5-4|14|TRBD1|TRBJ2-7
TGTGCCAGCAGAAATGGACAGGGGTACTACGAGCAGTACTTC
CASRNGQGYYEQYF
>once|TRBV9|15|NA|TRBJ2-7
TGTGCCAGCAGCGTTGACCCAATGCCAATCTACGAGCAGTACTTC
CASSVDPMPIYEQYF
>NA|TRBV12-5|15|NA|TRBJ2-1
TGTGCTAGTGTCCTTTGGGGGGCCCCCTGGAATGAGCAGTTCTTC
CASVLWGAPWNEQFF